Listed below are T cell receptor beta chains from one sample, sequenced in a study of blood T cell repertoires in COVID-19. TCRdb's table, derived via immunoSEQ multiplex PCR, lists solely in-frame clones and lacks some. Counted here are 200,000 or so clones, 80% to 90% occurring once; the ten biggest clones make up about 2%. The sample was peripheral blood. These TCRs come from a woman aged 50 to 60 with acute or convalescent COVID-19. Both conserved end residues are part of each CDR3. Each record gives: V gene, J gene, CDR3 protein.

v_gene: TRBV5-1; j_gene: TRBJ2-5; CDR3aa: CATWSGLAGETQYF
v_gene: TRBV5-6; j_gene: TRBJ2-7; CDR3aa: CASSFAGAGEQYF
v_gene: TRBV6-2/TRBV6-3; j_gene: TRBJ2-7; CDR3aa: CASSYRRDYEQYF
v_gene: TRBV18; j_gene: TRBJ2-5; CDR3aa: CASSPPLGGSQTQYF
v_gene: TRBV12-3/TRBV12-4; j_gene: TRBJ1-2; CDR3aa: CASSFEVPYGYTF
v_gene: TRBV18; j_gene: TRBJ2-7; CDR3aa: CASSPWGQGYEQYF
v_gene: TRBV7-9; j_gene: TRBJ1-2; CDR3aa: CASSLGAGEGYGYTF
v_gene: TRBV15; j_gene: TRBJ2-2; CDR3aa: CATSSPGGKTGELFF
v_gene: TRBV11-2; j_gene: TRBJ2-5; CDR3aa: CASSFGLADSTQYF
v_gene: TRBV10-3; j_gene: TRBJ1-4; CDR3aa: CAIRGTESEKLFF
v_gene: TRBV24-1; j_gene: TRBJ2-2; CDR3aa: CATSGRGLGGELFF
v_gene: TRBV6-5; j_gene: TRBJ2-3; CDR3aa: CASRWGGTDTQYF
v_gene: TRBV5-6; j_gene: TRBJ2-2; CDR3aa: CASSLGTGGPGELFF
v_gene: TRBV19; j_gene: TRBJ2-1; CDR3aa: CASTTTVLYNEQFF
v_gene: TRBV24-1; j_gene: TRBJ1-3; CDR3aa: CATSDLRGQISGNTIYF
v_gene: TRBV4-1; j_gene: TRBJ2-5; CDR3aa: CASSQGRAGAAQETQYF
v_gene: TRBV19; j_gene: TRBJ2-1; CDR3aa: CASSRGQGGGTRYNEQFF
v_gene: TRBV6-5; j_gene: TRBJ2-2; CDR3aa: CASSDRGIGELFF
v_gene: TRBV7-2; j_gene: TRBJ2-7; CDR3aa: CASSLVPGQGNYEQYF
v_gene: TRBV11-3; j_gene: TRBJ1-3; CDR3aa: CASSLQTGTGNTIYF
v_gene: TRBV7-2; j_gene: TRBJ2-3; CDR3aa: CASTHEGLSDTQYF
v_gene: TRBV19; j_gene: TRBJ1-5; CDR3aa: CASSIRTGGTNQPQHF
v_gene: TRBV5-5; j_gene: TRBJ1-2; CDR3aa: CASSRDRNNYGYTF
v_gene: TRBV6-5; j_gene: TRBJ1-1; CDR3aa: CASSPAGGMNTEAFF
v_gene: TRBV6-5; j_gene: TRBJ2-3; CDR3aa: CASSYSGNTDTQYF
v_gene: TRBV19; j_gene: TRBJ2-7; CDR3aa: CASKRGRNAYEQYF
v_gene: TRBV30; j_gene: TRBJ1-1; CDR3aa: CAWRLQGTEAFF
v_gene: TRBV11-2; j_gene: TRBJ1-6; CDR3aa: CASRTLRDRGNSPLHF
v_gene: TRBV10-1; j_gene: TRBJ1-1; CDR3aa: CASSEIGGVRTEAFF
v_gene: TRBV7-9; j_gene: TRBJ2-7; CDR3aa: CASSFPSDEQYF
v_gene: TRBV11-2; j_gene: TRBJ2-2; CDR3aa: CASSPSSTGHPTGELFF